The next 24 T cell receptor beta chains were all read from a single sample in a study of cytomegalovirus exposure and HLA in healthy donors. With 60 Vbeta and 13 Jbeta primers, the PCR was carried out. Profiling relied on immunoSEQ multiplex PCR, and the TCRdb table lists in-frame clones only, not all of them. The sample yields some 120,000 clones, more than 65% seen once. Sequenced material: PBMCs. The receptors here all came from a young man in good health and CMV-seropositive.

There are a few counts of this clone. The chain carries TRBV6-1 and TRBJ1-2; 7 bases map to TRBD1. Germline V CDR1 and CDR2: MNHNS, SASEGT. The CDR3 length is 14 residues. With V trimmed by 7 bases and J by 6 bases, 11 bases remained unmatched. CDR3 in amino acids: CASTGQELRNGYTF. In DNA, the CDR3 is TGTGCCAGCACCGGACAGGAATTGAGGAATGGCTACACCTTC.

This clone was found a few times. CDR3 amino acids: CASSPTLAGVNEQFF. CDR3 in DNA: TGTGCCAGCAGCCCCACACTAGCGGGGGTGAATGAGCAGTTCTTC. J is TRBJ2-1 and V is TRBV4-2; TRBD2 aligns across 11 bases. The trim removed 4 bases at V and 7 bases at J, leaving 6 bases unmatched. The CDR3 loop spans 15 amino acids. From germline, CDR1 is LGHNA and CDR2 YNFKEQ.

The chain carries TRBV25-1 and TRBJ1-4; TRBD1 aligns across 7 bases. The CDR3 runs 16 residues. CDR1 and CDR2 (germline): MGHDK, SYGVNS. The junction had 10 bases not matched to a gene; V was cut back by 3 bases and J by 6 bases. DNA for the CDR3: TGTGCCAGCAGTGATCTTATGGGACAGATTCATGAAAAACTGTTTTTT. Its translation is CASSDLMGQIHEKLFF.

This rearrangement joins TRBV30 to TRBJ1-1; possibly TRBD1 for D (5 bases). V dropped 1 base and J dropped 0 bases, with 15 bases sitting between them. The CDR3 runs 16 residues. Germline CDR1 reads GTSNPN; CDR2 reads SVGIG (reference sequence). CDR3: CAWSAYRTNMNTEAFF. The CDR3 coding sequence is TGTGCCTGGAGTGCCTACAGGACAAATATGAACACTGAAGCTTTCTTT. Drawing the rest from reference TRBV30 and TRBJ1-1, the complete variable domain is SQTIHQWPATLVQPVGSPLSLECTVEGTSNPNLYWYRQAAGRGLQLLFYSVGIGQISSEVPQNLSASRPQDRQFILSSKKLLLSDSGFYLCAWSAYRTNMNTEAFFGQGTRLTVV.

The V and J genes are TRBV19 and TRBJ1-2; D is unresolved. Trimming took 6 bases from V and 4 from J, leaving 15 bases between them. The germline CDR1 and CDR2 sequences are LNHDA and SQIVND (reference sequence). This CDR3 contains 14 residues. Here the CDR3 DNA reads TGTGCCAGTAGCCGATCCGAGGTGGTCTATGGCTACACCTTC. This translates into CASSRSEVVYGYTF.

In its sample, this clone was seen a few times. The V and J genes are TRBV19 and TRBJ1-1; TRBD1 matches at 8 bases. The CDR3 runs 16 residues. From germline, CDR1 is LNHDA and CDR2 SQIVND (reference sequence). V lost 6 bases and J lost 2; bases outside the gene matches: 11. DNA for the CDR3: TGTGCCAGTAGCCGGAGACAGGGGATATTCAACACTGAAGCTTTCTTT. This gives the protein CASSRRQGIFNTEAFF.

The chain joins TRBV4-3 to TRBJ2-3, with 11 bases fitting TRBD1. Germline V gene sequence: CDR1 LGHNA, CDR2 YSLEER. The V gene end was trimmed by 4 bases and the J gene end by 4 bases; junction bases not matched to a gene: 1. The CDR3 is 14 amino acids. The CDR3 region is CASSRTGGADTQYF. The CDR3 DNA is TGCGCCAGCAGCCGGACAGGGGGCGCAGATACGCAGTATTTT.

The V gene is TRBV6-5, the J gene TRBJ2-3, with TRBD2 identical over 8 bases. The junction had 8 bases not matched to a gene; V was cut back by 7 bases and J by 2 bases. CDR1 and CDR2 (germline): MNHEY, SVGAGI. The CDR3 has 15 residues. The CDR3 protein is CASTRTSSHTDTQYF. The DNA of the CDR3 is TGTGCCAGCACCCGGACTAGCTCACACACAGATACGCAGTATTTT.

This chain connects TRBV5-6 to TRBJ2-5; no clear D. This CDR3 contains 14 residues. Germline CDR1 reads SGHDT; CDR2 reads YYEEEE. V was pared by 2 bases and J by 1 base, with 9 bases between. CDR3 in amino acids: CASSFYGSQETQYF. CDR3 nucleotide sequence: TGTGCCAGCAGCTTTTATGGCAGCCAAGAGACCCAGTACTTC.

This chain connects TRBV2 to TRBJ1-2; D unclear. This CDR3 comprises 12 residues. Per germline, CDR1 SNHLY and CDR2 FYNNEI. The V and J ends lost 7 bases and 4 bases respectively, with 10 bases between them. The CDR3 loop reads CASTPYSYGYTF. The CDR3 DNA follows: TGTGCCAGCACGCCATACAGCTATGGCTACACCTTC.

This clone was counted once. The rearrangement joins TRBV21-1 to TRBJ1-2; the DNA was not used to check the table's D call, TRBD1. TRBV21-1 is termed a pseudogene. The CDR3 totals 18 residues. CDR3 in DNA: TGTGCCAGCAGCAAACCCCTAAGGGGGCCACTCACTAACTATGGCTACACCTTC. Its protein product is CASSKPLRGPLTNYGYTF.

This chain joins TRBV9 and TRBJ2-6; tentative D call: TRBD2 (5 bases). With 3 bases removed from V and 1 base from J, the gap between germline ends came to 17 bases. CDR3 length: 18 amino acids. From germline, CDR1 is SGDLS and CDR2 YYNGEE. CDR3 sequence: CASSDLAAGRSGANVLTF. CDR3 DNA: TGTGCCAGCAGCGACCTAGCCGCCGGTAGATCTGGGGCCAACGTCCTGACTTTC.

V and J are TRBV11-2 and TRBJ2-2, with 7 bases that match TRBD2. The ends lost 5 bases at V and 1 base at J; junction bases unmatched: 16. Germline V gives CDR1 SGHAT, CDR2 FQNNGV. This CDR3 has 19 residues. The CDR3 protein is CASSQTPSGDLLNTGELFF. Written as DNA, the CDR3 is TGTGCCAGCAGCCAGACCCCTAGCGGAGACCTACTGAACACCGGGGAGCTGTTTTTT.

The chain employs TRBV6-5 and TRBJ1-2; D might be TRBD1 (6 bases). From germline, CDR1 is MNHEY and CDR2 SVGAGI. The CDR3 runs to 14 residues. With 3 bases removed from V and 4 bases from J, the gap between germline ends came to 12 bases. CDR3 sequence reads: CASSYRSGAYGYTF. The CDR3 bases are TGTGCCAGCAGTTATCGGTCAGGGGCCTATGGCTACACCTTC.

The genes are TRBV5-4 and TRBJ1-1, with D tentatively TRBD1 (5 bases). CDR1 and CDR2 from the germline V gene are SGHNT and YYREEE (reference sequence). V lost 5 bases, J lost 1 base, and 9 bases lay in between. CDR3 size: 13 residues. CDR3 coding DNA: TGTGCCAGCAGGATTGACAGGAACACTGAAGCTTTCTTT. Its translation is CASRIDRNTEAFF.

As to this clone: One junction end disagrees with the germline gene, perhaps due to a read error. CDR3 in DNA: TGTGCCAGCAGTGCCTCGACAGGGAACCCTGAAGCTTTCTTT. Translated: CASSASTGNPEAFF. V and J are TRBV25-1 and TRBJ1-1, with 7 bases that match TRBD1. The CDR3 spans 14 residues. Germline V CDR1 and CDR2: MGHDK, SYGVNS.

The chain is built from TRBV7-2 and TRBJ2-7; D might be TRBD2 (6 bases). Germline values: CDR1 SGHTA, CDR2 FQGNSA. The CDR3 totals 15 residues. With 2 bases removed from V and 2 bases from J, the gap between germline ends came to 13 bases. In DNA form, the CDR3 reads TGTGCCAGCAGCTTAAATTGGGACTCTACCTACGAGCAGTACTTC. It is translated as CASSLNWDSTYEQYF.

The rearrangement joins TRBV6-4 to TRBJ1-2, with a weak D call TRBD1 (5 bases). The V and J ends lost 2 bases and 6 bases respectively, with 13 bases between them. CDR1 is MRHNA and CDR2 is SNTAGT in the germline V gene. The CDR3 loop spans 14 amino acids. CDR3 amino acids: CASSDGPGPDGYTF. The DNA of the CDR3 is TGTGCCAGCAGTGACGGGCCAGGGCCGGATGGCTACACCTTC.

As DNA, the CDR3 is TGTGCCAGCAGCGTGCCCCGGAGGGGCAATCAGCCCCAGCATTTT. It codes for CASSVPRRGNQPQHF. The chain couples TRBV9 to TRBJ1-5; D ambiguous. Germline CDR1 SGDLS, CDR2 YYNGEE. This CDR3 comprises 15 residues. Trimming shortened V by 2 bases and J by 2 bases, and 11 bases separated the two germline ends.

The chain recombines TRBV18 with TRBJ2-5; D may be TRBD2 (6 bases). Trimming removed 3 bases at V and 5 bases at J, with 10 bases between. CDR3 length: 13 amino acids. CDR1 and CDR2 (germline): KGHSH, LQKENI. The DNA of the CDR3 is TGTGCCAGCTCACCCCAGGGACTGGAGACCCAGTACTTC. This gives the protein CASSPQGLETQYF.

There are a few counts of this clone. The V gene is TRBV6-1, the J gene TRBJ1-5; possible D gene TRBD1, 6 bases. The CDR3 has 13 amino acids. Trimming shortened V by 10 bases and J by 2 bases, and 12 bases separated the two germline ends. Germline values: CDR1 MNHNS, CDR2 SASEGT. DNA for the CDR3: TGTGCCACGGAGACAGGACGCAATCAGCCCCAGCATTTT. Protein: CATETGRNQPQHF.

In nucleotides, the CDR3 is TGTGCCAGCAGGACTGGACAGGGTCTCCCTTATGGCTACACCTTC. Residues: CASRTGQGLPYGYTF. The chain recombines TRBV6-1 with TRBJ1-2, with 8 positions matching TRBD1. In germline, CDR1 is MNHNS, CDR2 SASEGT. The CDR3 runs to 15 residues. With 6 bases clipped from V and 5 bases from J, the junction kept 11 bases outside the gene matches.

This sequence joins TRBV5-1 and TRBJ2-7, with 13 bases identical to TRBD2. V shed 0 bases and J 5 bases; nucleotides not matched to a gene: 5. This CDR3 is built from 16 residues. CDR1 is SGHRS, CDR2 YFSETQ, per germline. The CDR3 nucleotides read TGCGCCAGCAGCTTGGGGACTAGCGGGAGATCCAACGAGCAGTACTTC. Translating it yields CASSLGTSGRSNEQYF.

The J gene is TRBJ1-1, the V gene TRBV10-3; D is ambiguous. Looked up from germline, CDR1 is ENHRY and CDR2 is SYGVKD. Trimming shortened V by 7 bases and J by 4 bases, and 16 bases separated the two germline ends. The CDR3 runs to 14 residues. CDR3 in DNA: TGTGCCATCATACAGAGGTACGGGGTCACTGAAGCTTTCTTT. This codes for CAIIQRYGVTEAFF.